The next 4 T cell receptor beta chains were all read from a single sample in a study of blood T cell repertoires in COVID-19. Produced via immunoSEQ multiplex PCR; TCRdb's table is partial and in-frame only. Of over 100,000 clones in the sample, roughly 88% were seen once. The sequenced material came from peripheral blood. Source of these receptors: a woman aged 65 to 85 with acute or convalescent COVID-19.

The rearrangement joins TRBV19 to TRBJ1-2; a possible D gene is TRBD1 (5 bases). Germline V gene lookup returns CDR1 LNHDA and CDR2 SQIVND (reference sequence). Trimming took off 7 bases at V and 8 bases at J, with 17 bases between the two ends. CDR3 length: 13 residues. CDR3 amino acids: CASIDTGVRGYTF. Here the CDR3 DNA reads TGTGCCAGTATCGATACGGGGGTACGCGGCTACACCTTC.

The rearrangement joins TRBV20-1 to TRBJ2-7; the match to TRBD1 covers 7 bases. Per the germline V gene, CDR1 is DFQATT and CDR2 is SNEGSKA (reference sequence). J gave up 5 bases and V 5 bases, and 3 bases lay outside the gene matches. The CDR3 spans 11 residues. The CDR3 loop reads CSADTGDEQYF. The CDR3 DNA follows: TGCAGTGCTGACACAGGGGACGAGCAGTACTTC.

This clone was seen a few times. CDR3 sequence: CASSIGASTDTQYF. CDR3 nucleotide sequence: TGTGCCAGTAGTATAGGAGCTAGCACAGATACGCAGTATTTT. This sequence joins TRBV19 and TRBJ2-3; D unresolved. In germline, CDR1 is LNHDA, CDR2 SQIVND (reference sequence). Trimming removed 1 base from V and 0 bases from J, with 5 bases in between. This CDR3 is 14 amino acids long.

The rearrangement links TRBV4-2 to TRBJ1-1, with 7 bases fitting TRBD1. This CDR3 region has 15 residues. CDR1 is LGHNA, CDR2 YNFKEQ, per germline. V lost 7 bases, J lost 1 base, and 9 bases stayed unmatched. CDR3 protein: CASTPSTGENTEAFF. The CDR3 nucleotides read TGTGCCAGCACCCCCAGTACAGGGGAGAACACTGAAGCTTTCTTT.